This record looks at one T cell receptor (beta chain) sequence and its context. Assay execution proceeded at the deep level. The assay was immunoSEQ multiplex PCR, and TCRdb's table has in-frame clones only and misses some. The sample carries about a million clones, approximately 68% recorded once. Trimming shortened V by 4 bases and J by 0 bases, and 10 bases separated the two germline ends. CDR3 length: 13 amino acids. In germline, CDR1 is GTSNPN, CDR2 SVGIG (reference sequence). This entry comes from a study of shared clonotypes between healthy human individuals. The J gene is TRBJ2-7, the V gene TRBV30; D may be TRBD2 (5 bases). This TCR came from a man between 18 and 29 years old in good health. The sequenced sample was memory CD4+ T cells sorted from blood. Subset: CD45RA-negative fraction. CDR3 DNA sequence: TGTGCCTGGATGGACTCCTTCTCCTACGAGCAGTACTTC. Its translation: CAWMDSFSYEQYF. The variable domain in full, with the rest retrieved from reference TRBV30 and TRBJ2-7, is SQTIHQWPATLVQPVGSPLSLECTVEGTSNPNLYWYRQAAGRGLQLLFYSVGIGQISSEVPQNLSASRPQDRQFILSSKKLLLSDSGFYLCAWMDSFSYEQYFGPGTRLTVT.